The sequence of this TCR beta chain was determined in a study of Ad26.COV2.S vaccination and SARS-CoV-2 variants. Study at large: By the intramuscular route, Ad26.COV2.S was given once, or twice 56 days apart.

Indicated treatment: some 20 received Ad26.COV2.S at low or high dose, single or two shots; several received placebo; per-sample allocation not given. On day 63 after the first injection, vaccine and placebo recipients gave samples. The donor's status was that of an adult aged 18-55 years in Boston. An Ad26 vector expressing Wuhan-strain SARS-CoV-2 spike constituted the vaccine. Data came from immunoSEQ multiplex PCR; TCRdb stores just in-frame clones and leaves some out. The sample lists 440,000 or so clones; 90% were seen once. CDR1 is KGHSH, CDR2 LQKENI, per germline. The J segment lost 6 bases and the V segment lost 11 bases, leaving 13 bases of the junction unmatched. This CDR3 contains 14 residues.

The J gene is TRBJ2-1, the V gene TRBV18; 7 nucleotides match TRBD1. The TCR was taken from a person aged 18-60 years who received the Ad26.COV2.S COVID-19 vaccine or a placebo. Specimen: peripheral blood, collected in a trial of Ad26.COV2.S vaccine versus placebo. CDR3 sequence reads: CAGTSTGISNEQFF. In DNA form, the CDR3 reads TGTGCCGGAACCTCGACAGGGATCAGCAATGAGCAGTTCTTC.